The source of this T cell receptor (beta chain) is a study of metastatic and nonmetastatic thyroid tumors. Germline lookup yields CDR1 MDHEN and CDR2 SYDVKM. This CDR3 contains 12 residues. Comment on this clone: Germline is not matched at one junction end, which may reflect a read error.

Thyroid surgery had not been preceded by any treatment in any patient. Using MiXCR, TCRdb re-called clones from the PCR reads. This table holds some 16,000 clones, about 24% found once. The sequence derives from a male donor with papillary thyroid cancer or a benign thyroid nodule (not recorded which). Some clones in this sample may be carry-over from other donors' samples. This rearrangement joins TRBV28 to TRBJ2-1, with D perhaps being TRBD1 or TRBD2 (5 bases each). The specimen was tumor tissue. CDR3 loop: CASSLSLGTLNF. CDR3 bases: TGTGCCAGCAGTTTATCCTTAGGGACGCTCAACTTC.